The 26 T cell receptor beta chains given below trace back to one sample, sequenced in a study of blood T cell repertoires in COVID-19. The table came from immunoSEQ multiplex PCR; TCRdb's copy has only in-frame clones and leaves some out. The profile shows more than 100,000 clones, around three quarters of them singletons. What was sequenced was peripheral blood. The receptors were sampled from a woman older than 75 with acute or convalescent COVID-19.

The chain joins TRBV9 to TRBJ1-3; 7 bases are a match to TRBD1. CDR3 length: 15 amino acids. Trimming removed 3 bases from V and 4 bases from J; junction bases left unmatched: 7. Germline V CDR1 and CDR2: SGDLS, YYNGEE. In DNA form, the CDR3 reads TGTGCCAGCAGCGGGTCGACAGGGCCCGGAAACACCATATATTTT. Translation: CASSGSTGPGNTIYF.

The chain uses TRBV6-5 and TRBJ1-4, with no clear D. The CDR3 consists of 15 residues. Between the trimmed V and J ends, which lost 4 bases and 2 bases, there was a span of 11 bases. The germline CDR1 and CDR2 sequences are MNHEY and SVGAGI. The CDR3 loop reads CASSFNPGTNEKLFF. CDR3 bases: TGTGCCAGCAGTTTCAACCCGGGGACTAATGAAAAACTGTTTTTT.

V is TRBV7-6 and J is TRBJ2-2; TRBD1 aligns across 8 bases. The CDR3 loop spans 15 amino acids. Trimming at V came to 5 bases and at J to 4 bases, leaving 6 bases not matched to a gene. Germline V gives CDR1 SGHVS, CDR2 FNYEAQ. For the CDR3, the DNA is TGTGCCAGCAGCGCAAGACAGGGGCCCACCGGGGAGCTGTTTTTT. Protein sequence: CASSARQGPTGELFF.

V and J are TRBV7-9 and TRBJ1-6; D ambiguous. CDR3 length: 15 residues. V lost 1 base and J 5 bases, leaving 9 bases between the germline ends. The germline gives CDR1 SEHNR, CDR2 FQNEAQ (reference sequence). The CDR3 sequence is CASSLGAADNSPLHF. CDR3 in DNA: TGTGCCAGCAGCTTAGGGGCAGCAGATAATTCACCCCTCCACTTT.

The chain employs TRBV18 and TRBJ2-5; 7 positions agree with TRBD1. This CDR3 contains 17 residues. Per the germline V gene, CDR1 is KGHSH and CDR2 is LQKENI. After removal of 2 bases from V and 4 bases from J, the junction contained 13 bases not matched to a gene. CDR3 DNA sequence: TGTGCCAGCTCACCAGGATTTCTAGGGGGCCTCGGAGAGACCCAGTACTTC. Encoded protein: CASSPGFLGGLGETQYF.

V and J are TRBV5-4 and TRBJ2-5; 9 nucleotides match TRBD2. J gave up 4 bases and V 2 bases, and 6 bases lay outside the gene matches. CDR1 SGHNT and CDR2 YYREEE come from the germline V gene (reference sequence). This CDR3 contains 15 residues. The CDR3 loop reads CASSLGGGAGETQYF. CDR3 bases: TGTGCCAGCAGCTTAGGCGGGGGGGCCGGAGAGACCCAGTACTTC.

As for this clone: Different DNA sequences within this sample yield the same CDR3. CDR3 coding DNA: TGCGCCAGCAGCTTGGGGGAGAGCAATTCACCCCTCCACTTT. This translates into CASSLGESNSPLHF. The V and J genes are TRBV5-1 and TRBJ1-6; D is unresolved. CDR1 is SGHRS and CDR2 is YFSETQ in the germline V gene. CDR3 length: 14 residues. V shed 0 bases and J shed 7 bases, with 8 bases lying between them.

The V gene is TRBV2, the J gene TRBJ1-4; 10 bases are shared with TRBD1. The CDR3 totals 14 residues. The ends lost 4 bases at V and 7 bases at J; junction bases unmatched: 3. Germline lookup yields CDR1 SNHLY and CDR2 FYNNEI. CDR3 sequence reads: CASSGWTGGEKLFF. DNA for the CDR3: TGTGCCAGCAGTGGATGGACAGGGGGTGAAAAACTGTTTTTT.

CDR3 amino acids: CAVSSGANVLTF. The DNA of the CDR3 is TGTGCTGTTAGCTCTGGGGCCAACGTCCTGACTTTC. V usage is TRBV19 and J usage is TRBJ2-6; D gene unclear. Looked up from germline, CDR1 is LNHDA and CDR2 is SQIVND (reference sequence). This CDR3 is 12 amino acids long.

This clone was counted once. The CDR3 is CASSELGSMNTEAFF. The CDR3, as DNA: TGTGCCAGCAGTGAATTGGGGAGTATGAACACTGAAGCTTTCTTT. The J gene is TRBJ1-1, the V gene TRBV6-1; no reliable D call. This CDR3 has 15 amino acids. The V end lost 2 bases, the J end lost 0 bases, and 10 bases lay between the germline ends. Germline V lookup: CDR1 MNHNS, CDR2 SASEGT.

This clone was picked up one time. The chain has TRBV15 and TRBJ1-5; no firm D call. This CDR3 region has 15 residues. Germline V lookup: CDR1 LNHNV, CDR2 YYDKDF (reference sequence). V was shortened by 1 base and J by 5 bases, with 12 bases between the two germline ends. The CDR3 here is CATSRGQTGDQPQHF. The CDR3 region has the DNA TGTGCCACCAGCAGAGGTCAGACGGGTGATCAGCCCCAGCATTTT.

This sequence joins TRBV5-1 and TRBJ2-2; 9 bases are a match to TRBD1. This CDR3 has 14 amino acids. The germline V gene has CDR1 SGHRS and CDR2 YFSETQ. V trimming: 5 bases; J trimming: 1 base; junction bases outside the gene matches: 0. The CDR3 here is CASRGQGNTGELFF. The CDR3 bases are TGCGCCAGCAGGGGACAGGGGAACACCGGGGAGCTGTTTTTT.

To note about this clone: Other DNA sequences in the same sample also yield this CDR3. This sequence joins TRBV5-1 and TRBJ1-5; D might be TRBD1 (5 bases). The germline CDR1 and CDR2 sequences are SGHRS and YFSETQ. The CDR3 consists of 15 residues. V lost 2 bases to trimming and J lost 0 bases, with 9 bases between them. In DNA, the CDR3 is TGCGCCAGCAGCTTACAGGATCCTAGCAATCAGCCCCAGCATTTT. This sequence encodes CASSLQDPSNQPQHF.

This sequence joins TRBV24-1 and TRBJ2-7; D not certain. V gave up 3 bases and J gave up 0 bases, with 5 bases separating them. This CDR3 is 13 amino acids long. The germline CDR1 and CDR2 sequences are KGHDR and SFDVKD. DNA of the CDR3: TGTGCCACCAGTGATCCCGTCTCCTACGAGCAGTACTTC. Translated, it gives CATSDPVSYEQYF.

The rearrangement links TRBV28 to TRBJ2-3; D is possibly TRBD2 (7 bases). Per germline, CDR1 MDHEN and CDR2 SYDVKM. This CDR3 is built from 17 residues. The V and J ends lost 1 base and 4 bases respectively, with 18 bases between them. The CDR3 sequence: CASSLSGAAGWADTQYF. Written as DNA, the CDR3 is TGTGCCAGCAGTTTATCGGGGGCAGCGGGGTGGGCAGATACGCAGTATTTT.

The CDR3 bases are TGTGCCAGCAGTCCGTTACAGGGGGGGGAGACCCAGTACTTC. Its translation: CASSPLQGGETQYF. The genes are TRBV6-5 and TRBJ2-5, with D possibly being TRBD1 (8 bases). Germline V gene data show CDR1 as MNHEY and CDR2 as SVGAGI. Trimming took 5 bases from V and 5 from J, leaving 15 bases between them. CDR3 length: 14 amino acids.

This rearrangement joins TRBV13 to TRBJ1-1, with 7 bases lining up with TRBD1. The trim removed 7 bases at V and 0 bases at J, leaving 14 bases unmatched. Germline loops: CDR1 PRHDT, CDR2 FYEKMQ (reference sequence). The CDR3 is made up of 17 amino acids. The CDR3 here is CASKPGTARFMNTEAFF. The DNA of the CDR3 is TGTGCCAGCAAACCCGGGACAGCCCGATTTATGAACACTGAAGCTTTCTTT.

In DNA form, the CDR3 reads TGCGCCAGCAGCCAAAGACAGGGGGCATCCGGGGAGCTGTTTTTT. Protein product: CASSQRQGASGELFF. The chain combines TRBV4-1 with TRBJ2-2, with 10 bases that match TRBD1. The CDR3 runs 15 residues. J gave up 6 bases and V 2 bases, and 3 bases lay outside the gene matches. CDR1 is MGHRA and CDR2 is YSYEKL in the germline V gene.

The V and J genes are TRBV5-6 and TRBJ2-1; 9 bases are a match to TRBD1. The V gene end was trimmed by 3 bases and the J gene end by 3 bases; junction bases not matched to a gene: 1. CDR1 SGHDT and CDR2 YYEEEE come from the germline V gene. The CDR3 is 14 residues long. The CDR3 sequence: CASSSDRGYNEQFF. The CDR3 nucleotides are TGTGCCAGCAGCTCGGACAGGGGCTACAATGAGCAGTTCTTC.

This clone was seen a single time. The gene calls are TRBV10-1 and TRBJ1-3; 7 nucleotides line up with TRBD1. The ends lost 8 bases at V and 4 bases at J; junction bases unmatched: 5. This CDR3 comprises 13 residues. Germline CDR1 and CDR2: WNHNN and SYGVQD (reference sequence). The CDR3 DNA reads TGCGCCAGCCAACGGGACAGAGGAAACACCATATATTTT. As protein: CASQRDRGNTIYF.

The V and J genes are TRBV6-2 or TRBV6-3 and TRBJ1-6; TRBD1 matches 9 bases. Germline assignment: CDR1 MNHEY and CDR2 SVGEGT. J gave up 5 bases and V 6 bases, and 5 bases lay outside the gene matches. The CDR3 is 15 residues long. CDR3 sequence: CASSLRTGDNSPLHF. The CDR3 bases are TGTGCCAGCAGCCTTCGGACAGGGGATAATTCACCCCTCCACTTT.

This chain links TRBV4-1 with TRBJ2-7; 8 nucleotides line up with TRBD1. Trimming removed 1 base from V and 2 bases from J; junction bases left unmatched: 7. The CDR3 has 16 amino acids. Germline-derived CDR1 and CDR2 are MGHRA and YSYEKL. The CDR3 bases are TGCGCCAGCAGCCAAGCTGGACAGGGATATACCTACGAGCAGTACTTC. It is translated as CASSQAGQGYTYEQYF.

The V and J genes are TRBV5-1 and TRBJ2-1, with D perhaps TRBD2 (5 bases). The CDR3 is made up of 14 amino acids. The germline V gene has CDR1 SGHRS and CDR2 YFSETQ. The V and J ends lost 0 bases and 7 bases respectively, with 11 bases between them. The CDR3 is CASSLASTSNEQFF. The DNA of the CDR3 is TGCGCCAGCAGCTTGGCTAGCACCAGTAATGAGCAGTTCTTC.

CDR3 in amino acids: CASSMAGGYNEQFF. In DNA form, the CDR3 reads TGTGCCAGCAGCATGGCGGGGGGGTACAATGAGCAGTTCTTC. The rearrangement joins TRBV6-4 to TRBJ2-1; 9 bases are shared with TRBD2. J gave up 4 bases and V 6 bases, and 4 bases lay outside the gene matches. This CDR3 is 14 amino acids long. From germline, CDR1 is MRHNA and CDR2 SNTAGT.

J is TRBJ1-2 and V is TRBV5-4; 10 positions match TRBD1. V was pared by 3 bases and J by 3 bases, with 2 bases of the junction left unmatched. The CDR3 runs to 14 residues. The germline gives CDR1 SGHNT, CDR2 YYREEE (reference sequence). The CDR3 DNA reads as TGTGCCAGCAGCTCAGGACAGGGGGACTATGGCTACACCTTC. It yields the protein CASSSGQGDYGYTF.

In DNA, the CDR3 is TGTGCCAGCAGCCACTTTCTAGCGTCAAGAGATACGCAGTATTTT. It translates to CASSHFLASRDTQYF. This sequence joins TRBV4-2 and TRBJ2-3; possibly TRBD2 for D (6 bases). The germline gives CDR1 LGHNA, CDR2 YNFKEQ. The V gene lost 3 bases and the J gene lost 5 bases, with 15 bases spanning the gap. The length of the CDR3 is 15 residues.